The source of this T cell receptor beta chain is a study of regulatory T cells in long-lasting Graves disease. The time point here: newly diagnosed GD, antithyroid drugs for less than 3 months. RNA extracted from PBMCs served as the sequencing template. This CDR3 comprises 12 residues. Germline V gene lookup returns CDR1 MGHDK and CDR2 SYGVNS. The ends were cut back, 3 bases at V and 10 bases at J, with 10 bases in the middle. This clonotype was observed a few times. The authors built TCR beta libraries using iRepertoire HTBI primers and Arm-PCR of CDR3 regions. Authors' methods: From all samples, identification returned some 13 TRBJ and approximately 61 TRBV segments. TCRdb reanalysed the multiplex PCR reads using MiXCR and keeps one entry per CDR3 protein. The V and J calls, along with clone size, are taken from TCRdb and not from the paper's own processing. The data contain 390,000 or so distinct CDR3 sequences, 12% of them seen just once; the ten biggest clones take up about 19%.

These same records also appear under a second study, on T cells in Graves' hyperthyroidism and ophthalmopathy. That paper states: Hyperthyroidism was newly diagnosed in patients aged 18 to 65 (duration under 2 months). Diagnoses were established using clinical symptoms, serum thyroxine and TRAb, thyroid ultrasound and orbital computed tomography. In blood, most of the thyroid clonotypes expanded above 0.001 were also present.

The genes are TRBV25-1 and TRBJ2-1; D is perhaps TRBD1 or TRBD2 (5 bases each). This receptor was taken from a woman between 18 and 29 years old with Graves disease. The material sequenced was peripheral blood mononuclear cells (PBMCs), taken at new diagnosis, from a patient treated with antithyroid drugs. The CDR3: CASSEGVGEQFF. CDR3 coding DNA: TGTGCCAGCAGTGAGGGGGTAGGCGAGCAGTTCTTC.